Below are 14 T cell receptor beta chains sequenced from a single sample in a study of cytomegalovirus exposure and HLA in healthy donors. Primers: 60 Vbeta forward and 13 Jbeta reverse. Profiled with immunoSEQ multiplex PCR; TCRdb holds only in-frame clones, not every one. The sample yields fewer than 180,000 clones, about 60% seen once. Sequenced material: PBMCs. These receptor sequences come from a woman aged 60 to 75 in good health and CMV-seropositive.

There are a few counts of this clone. The chain has TRBV7-2 and TRBJ1-3, with TRBD1 matching over 8 bases. This CDR3 is built from 13 residues. Trimming at V came to 6 bases and at J to 6 bases, leaving 4 bases not matched to a gene. Germline V CDR1 and CDR2: SGHTA, FQGNSA. CDR3 in DNA: TGTGCCAGCAGTCCGACAGGGGTAAACACCATATATTTT. This gives the protein CASSPTGVNTIYF.

The chain couples TRBV6-5 to TRBJ2-1; maybe TRBD2 (6 bases). Germline CDR1 is MNHEY and CDR2 is SVGAGI. V lost 6 bases and J 7 bases, leaving 13 bases between the germline ends. This CDR3 comprises 13 residues. CDR3 amino acids: CASRGSGRNEQFF. CDR3 sequence (DNA): TGTGCCAGCAGGGGAAGCGGGCGAAATGAGCAGTTCTTC.

This chain uses TRBV2 with TRBJ2-2; tentatively, D is TRBD1 (6 bases). Germline loops: CDR1 SNHLY, CDR2 FYNNEI. The CDR3 contains 15 residues. V lost 7 bases and J lost 0, with 12 bases in between. The CDR3 protein is CASTLDRANTGELFF. CDR3 coding DNA: TGTGCCAGCACCCTGGACAGAGCGAACACCGGGGAGCTGTTTTTT. Looking up the rest from reference TRBV2 and TRBJ2-2 gives the full variable domain: EPEVTQTPSHQVTQMGQEVILRCVPISNHLYFYWYRQILGQKVEFLVSFYNNEISEKSEIFDDQFSVERPDGSNFTLKIRSTKLEDSAMYFCASTLDRANTGELFFGEGSRLTVL.

This chain uses TRBV28 with TRBJ1-2; 10 positions match TRBD1. Germline V CDR1 and CDR2: MDHEN, SYDVKM. V shed 1 base and J 0 bases; nucleotides not matched to a gene: 2. There are 16 residues in the CDR3. CDR3 coding DNA: TGTGCCAGCAGTTTATCCGGGACAGGGGCTAACTATGGCTACACCTTC. This encodes CASSLSGTGANYGYTF.

This clone was recorded only once. The chain carries TRBV7-2 and TRBJ1-4; 7 bases align to TRBD1. Germline CDR1 reads SGHTA; CDR2 reads FQGNSA. With V trimmed by 1 base and J by 8 bases, 4 bases remained unmatched. CDR3 length: 14 residues. The CDR3 spells CASSLDRGSEKLFF. DNA of the CDR3: TGTGCCAGCAGCTTAGACAGGGGCAGCGAAAAACTGTTTTTT. Full variable domain (remainder filled in from reference TRBV7-2 and TRBJ1-4): GAGVSQSPSNKVTEKGKDVELRCDPISGHTALYWYRQSLGQGLEFLIYFQGNSAPDKSGLPSDRFSAERTGGSVSTLTIQRTQQEDSAVYLCASSLDRGSEKLFFGSGTQLSVL.

The V call is TRBV19, the J call TRBJ2-2, with 12 bases matching TRBD2. The CDR3 is made up of 16 amino acids. Germline V gene data show CDR1 as LNHDA and CDR2 as SQIVND (reference sequence). J lost 4 bases, V lost 2 bases, and 2 bases had no gene match. The CDR3 coding sequence is TGTGCCAGTAGTATACTAGCGGGAGGGGTCACCGGGGAGCTGTTTTTT. As protein: CASSILAGGVTGELFF.

V is TRBV5-6 and J is TRBJ2-2; 11 positions match TRBD2. CDR3 length equals 15 residues. The trim removed 1 base at V and 7 bases at J, leaving 3 bases unmatched. The germline CDR1 and CDR2 sequences are SGHDT and YYEEEE. CDR3 in amino acids: CASSLISGRVGELFF. DNA of the CDR3: TGTGCCAGCAGCTTGATTAGCGGGAGGGTCGGGGAGCTGTTTTTT.

This clone was detected once. The chain has TRBV15 and TRBJ2-7, with 11 nucleotides matching TRBD2. This CDR3 region has 15 residues. J lost 4 bases, V lost 5 bases, and 7 bases had no gene match. Germline V gene sequence: CDR1 LNHNV, CDR2 YYDKDF (reference sequence). The CDR3 reads CATSSPSGRFYEQYF. DNA of the CDR3: TGTGCCACCAGCTCCCCTAGCGGGAGGTTTTACGAGCAGTACTTC.

The CDR3 region is CASSLFGGSGNTIYF. CDR3 sequence (DNA): TGTGCCAGCAGCTTATTCGGGGGCTCTGGAAACACCATATATTTT. The rearrangement joins TRBV7-9 to TRBJ1-3; a possible D gene is TRBD1 (5 bases). V was trimmed by 2 bases and J by 0 bases, leaving 8 bases between them. This CDR3 has 15 amino acids. Germline assignment: CDR1 SEHNR and CDR2 FQNEAQ (reference sequence).

The chain carries TRBV29-1 and TRBJ2-1; D is possibly TRBD2 (6 bases). The ends were cut back, 3 bases at V and 0 bases at J, with 15 bases in the middle. Germline CDR1 is SQVTM and CDR2 is ANQGSEA. The CDR3 totals 16 residues. The CDR3 DNA is TGCAGCGTTGATAGCGCCACCGGGAGCTCCTACAATGAGCAGTTCTTC. This encodes CSVDSATGSSYNEQFF.

The table lists this clone with a count of one. This chain uses TRBV18 with TRBJ2-1; tentatively, D is TRBD1 (5 bases). V dropped 6 bases and J dropped 0 bases, with 15 bases sitting between them. CDR1 is KGHSH and CDR2 is LQKENI in the germline V gene. The CDR3 extends over 16 amino acids. The CDR3 DNA reads TGTGCCAGCTCCATGGGGCAGACAAGCTCCTACAATGAGCAGTTCTTC. Protein sequence: CASSMGQTSSYNEQFF.

This rearrangement joins TRBV19 to TRBJ2-1; 7 nucleotides line up with TRBD1. CDR1 and CDR2 (germline): LNHDA, SQIVND (reference sequence). This CDR3 comprises 12 residues. With 4 bases clipped from V and 9 bases from J, the junction kept 3 bases outside the gene matches. The DNA of the CDR3 is TGTGCCAGTAGTAAATGGGACAGTGAGCAGTTCTTC. It yields the protein CASSKWDSEQFF.

This chain uses TRBV5-5 with TRBJ2-4; 8 positions agree with TRBD2. V was pared by 4 bases and J by 0 bases, with 12 bases of the junction left unmatched. CDR1 is SGHKS and CDR2 is YYEKEE in the germline V gene (reference sequence). The CDR3 totals 18 residues. The CDR3 nucleotides are TGTGCCAGCAGCACCAGTAGCGGGGCGCTGCTAGCCAAAAACATTCAGTACTTC. Its protein is CASSTSSGALLAKNIQYF.

The chain couples TRBV11-2 to TRBJ2-7, with 7 positions matching TRBD2. Germline CDR1 is SGHAT and CDR2 is FQNNGV. Trimming removed 6 bases from V and 0 bases from J; junction bases left unmatched: 8. This CDR3 has 15 amino acids. In DNA form, the CDR3 reads TGTGCCAGCAGTCAAATAGCGGGCCCCTCCTACGAGCAGTACTTC. This translates into CASSQIAGPSYEQYF. Looking up the rest from reference TRBV11-2 and TRBJ2-7 gives the full variable domain: EAGVAQSPRYKIIEKRQSVAFWCNPISGHATLYWYQQILGQGPKLLIQFQNNGVVDDSQLPKDRFSAERLKGVDSTLKIQPAKLEDSAVYLCASSQIAGPSYEQYFGPGTRLTVT.